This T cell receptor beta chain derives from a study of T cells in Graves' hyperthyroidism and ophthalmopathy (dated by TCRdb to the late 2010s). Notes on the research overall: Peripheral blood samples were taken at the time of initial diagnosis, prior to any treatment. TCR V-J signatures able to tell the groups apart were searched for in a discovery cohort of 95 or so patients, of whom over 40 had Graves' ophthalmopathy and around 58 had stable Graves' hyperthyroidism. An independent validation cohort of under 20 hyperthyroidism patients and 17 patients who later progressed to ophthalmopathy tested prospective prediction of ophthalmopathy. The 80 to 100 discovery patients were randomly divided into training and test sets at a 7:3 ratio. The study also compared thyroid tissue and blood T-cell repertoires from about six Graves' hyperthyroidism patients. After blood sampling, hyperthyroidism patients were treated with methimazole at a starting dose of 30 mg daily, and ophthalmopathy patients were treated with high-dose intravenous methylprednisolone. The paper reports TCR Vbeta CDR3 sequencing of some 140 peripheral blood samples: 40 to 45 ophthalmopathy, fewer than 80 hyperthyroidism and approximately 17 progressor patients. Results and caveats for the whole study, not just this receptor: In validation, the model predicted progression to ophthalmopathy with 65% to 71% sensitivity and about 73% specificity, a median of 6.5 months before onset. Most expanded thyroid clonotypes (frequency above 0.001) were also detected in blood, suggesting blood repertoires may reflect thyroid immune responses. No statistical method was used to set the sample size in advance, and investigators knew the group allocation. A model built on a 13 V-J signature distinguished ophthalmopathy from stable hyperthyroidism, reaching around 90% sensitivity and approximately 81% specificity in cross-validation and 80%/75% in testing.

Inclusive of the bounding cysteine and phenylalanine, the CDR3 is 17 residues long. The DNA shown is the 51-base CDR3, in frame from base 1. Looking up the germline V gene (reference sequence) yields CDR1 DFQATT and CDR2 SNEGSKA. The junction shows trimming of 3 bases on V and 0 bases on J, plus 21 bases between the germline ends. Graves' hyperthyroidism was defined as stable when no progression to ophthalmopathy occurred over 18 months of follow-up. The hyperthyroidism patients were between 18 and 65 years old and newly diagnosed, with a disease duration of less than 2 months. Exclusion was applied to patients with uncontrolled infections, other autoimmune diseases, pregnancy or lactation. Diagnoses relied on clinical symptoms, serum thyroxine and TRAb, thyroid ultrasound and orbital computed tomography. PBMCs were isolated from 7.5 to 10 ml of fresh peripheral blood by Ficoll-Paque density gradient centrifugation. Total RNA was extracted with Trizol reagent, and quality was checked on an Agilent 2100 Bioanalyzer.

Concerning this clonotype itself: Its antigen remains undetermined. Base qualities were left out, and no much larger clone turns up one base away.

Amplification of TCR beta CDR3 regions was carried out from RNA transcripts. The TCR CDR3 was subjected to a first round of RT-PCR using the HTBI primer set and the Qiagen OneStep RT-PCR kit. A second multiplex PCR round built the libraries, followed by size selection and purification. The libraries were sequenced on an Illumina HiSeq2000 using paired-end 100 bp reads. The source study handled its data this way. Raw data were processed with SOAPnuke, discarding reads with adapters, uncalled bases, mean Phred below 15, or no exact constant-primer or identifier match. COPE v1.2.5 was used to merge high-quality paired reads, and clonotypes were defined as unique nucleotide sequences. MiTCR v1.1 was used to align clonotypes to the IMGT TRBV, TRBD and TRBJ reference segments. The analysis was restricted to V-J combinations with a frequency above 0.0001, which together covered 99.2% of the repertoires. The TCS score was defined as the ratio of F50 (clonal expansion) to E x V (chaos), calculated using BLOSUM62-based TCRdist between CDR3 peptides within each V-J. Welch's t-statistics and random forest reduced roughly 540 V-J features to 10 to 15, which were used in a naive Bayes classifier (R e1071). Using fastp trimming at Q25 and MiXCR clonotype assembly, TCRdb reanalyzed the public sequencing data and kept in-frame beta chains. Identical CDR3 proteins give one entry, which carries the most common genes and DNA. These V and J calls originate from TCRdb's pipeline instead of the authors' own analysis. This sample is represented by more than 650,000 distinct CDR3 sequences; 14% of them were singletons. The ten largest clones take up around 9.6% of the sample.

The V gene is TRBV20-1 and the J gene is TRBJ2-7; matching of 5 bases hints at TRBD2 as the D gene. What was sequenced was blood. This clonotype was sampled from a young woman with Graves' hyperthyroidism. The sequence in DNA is TGCAGTGCTAGTCTAACCGGGTCAATAGCGAGCTCCTACGAGCAGTACTTC. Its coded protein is CSASLTGSIASSYEQYF.